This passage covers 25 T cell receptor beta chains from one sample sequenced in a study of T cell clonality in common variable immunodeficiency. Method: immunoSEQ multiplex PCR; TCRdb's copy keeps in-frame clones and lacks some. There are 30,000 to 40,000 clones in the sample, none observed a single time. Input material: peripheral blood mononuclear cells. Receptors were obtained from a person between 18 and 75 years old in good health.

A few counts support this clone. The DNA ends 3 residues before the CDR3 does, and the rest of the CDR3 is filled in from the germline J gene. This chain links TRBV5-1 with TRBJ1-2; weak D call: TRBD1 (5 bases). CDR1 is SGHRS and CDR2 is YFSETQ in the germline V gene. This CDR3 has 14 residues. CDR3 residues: CASSLDRPYNDYTF. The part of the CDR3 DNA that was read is TGCGCCAGCAGCTTGGACAGGCCCTACAATGAC.

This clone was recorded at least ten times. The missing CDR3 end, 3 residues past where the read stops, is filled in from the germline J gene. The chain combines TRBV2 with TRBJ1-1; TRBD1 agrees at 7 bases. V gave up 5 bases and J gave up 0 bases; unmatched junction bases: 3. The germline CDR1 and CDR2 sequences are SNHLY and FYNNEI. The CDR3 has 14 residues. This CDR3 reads CASSLQGMNTEAFF. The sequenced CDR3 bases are TGTGCCAGCAGTCTACAGGGGATGAACACTGAA.

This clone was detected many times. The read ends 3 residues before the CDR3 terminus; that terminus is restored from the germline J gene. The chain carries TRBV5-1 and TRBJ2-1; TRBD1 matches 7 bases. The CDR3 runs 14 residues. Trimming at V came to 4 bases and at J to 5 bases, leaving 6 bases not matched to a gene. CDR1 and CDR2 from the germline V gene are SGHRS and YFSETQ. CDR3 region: CASSEQGPDNEQFF. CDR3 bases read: TGCGCCAGCAGCGAACAGGGGCCAGACAATGAG.

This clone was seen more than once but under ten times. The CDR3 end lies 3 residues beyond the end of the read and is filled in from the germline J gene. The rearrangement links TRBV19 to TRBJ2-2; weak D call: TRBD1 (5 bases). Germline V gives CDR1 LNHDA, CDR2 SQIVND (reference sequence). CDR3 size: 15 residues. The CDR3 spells CASRVIAPGANVLFF. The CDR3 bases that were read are TGTGCCAGTAGGGTAATAGCACCTGGGGCCAACGTG.

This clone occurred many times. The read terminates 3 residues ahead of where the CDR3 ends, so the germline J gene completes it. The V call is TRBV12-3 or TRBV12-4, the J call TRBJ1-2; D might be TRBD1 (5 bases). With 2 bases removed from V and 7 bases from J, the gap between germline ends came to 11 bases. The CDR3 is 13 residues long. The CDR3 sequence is CASSLQGVGGYTF. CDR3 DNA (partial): TGTGCCAGCAGTTTACAAGGGGTAGGTGGC.

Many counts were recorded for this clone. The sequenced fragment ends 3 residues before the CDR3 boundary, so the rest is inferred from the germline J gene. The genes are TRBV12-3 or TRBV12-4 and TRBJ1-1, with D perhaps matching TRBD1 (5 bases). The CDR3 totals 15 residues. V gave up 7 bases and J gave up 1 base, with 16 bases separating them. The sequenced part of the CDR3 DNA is TGTGCCAGCAATTCATGGGGGGGATGGAACACTGAA. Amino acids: CASNSWGGWNTE. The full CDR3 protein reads CASNSWGGWNTEAFF.

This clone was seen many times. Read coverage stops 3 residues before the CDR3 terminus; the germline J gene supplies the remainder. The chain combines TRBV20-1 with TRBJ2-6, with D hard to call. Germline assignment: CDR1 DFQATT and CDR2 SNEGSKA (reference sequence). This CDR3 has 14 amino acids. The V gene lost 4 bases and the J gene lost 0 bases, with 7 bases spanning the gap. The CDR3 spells CSAMTFSGANVLTF. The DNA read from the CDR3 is TGCAGTGCTATGACTTTCTCTGGGGCCAACGTC.

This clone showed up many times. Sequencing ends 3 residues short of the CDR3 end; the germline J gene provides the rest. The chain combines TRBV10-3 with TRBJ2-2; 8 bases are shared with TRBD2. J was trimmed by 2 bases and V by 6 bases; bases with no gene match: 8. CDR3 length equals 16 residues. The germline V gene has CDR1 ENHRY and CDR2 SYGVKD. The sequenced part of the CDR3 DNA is TGTGCCATCAGGGACGGGGGGGCTCCCAACACCGGGGAG. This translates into CAIRDGGAPNTGE. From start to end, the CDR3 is CAIRDGGAPNTGELFF.

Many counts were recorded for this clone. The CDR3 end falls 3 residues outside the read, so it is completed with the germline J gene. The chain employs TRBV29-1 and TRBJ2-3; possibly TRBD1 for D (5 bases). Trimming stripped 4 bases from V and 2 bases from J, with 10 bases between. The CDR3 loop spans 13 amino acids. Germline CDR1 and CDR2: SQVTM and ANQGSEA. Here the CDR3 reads CSVGAGSTDTQYF. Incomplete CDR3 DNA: TGCAGCGTTGGGGCAGGGTCCACAGATACG.

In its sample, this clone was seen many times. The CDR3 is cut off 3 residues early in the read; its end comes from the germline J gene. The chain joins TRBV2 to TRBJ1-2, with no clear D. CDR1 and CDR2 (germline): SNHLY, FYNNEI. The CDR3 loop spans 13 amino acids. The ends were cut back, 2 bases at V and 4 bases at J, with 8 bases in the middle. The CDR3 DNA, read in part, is TGTGCCAGCAGTGAAACCCTTAGCTATGGC. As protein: CASSETLSYG. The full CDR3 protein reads CASSETLSYGYTF.

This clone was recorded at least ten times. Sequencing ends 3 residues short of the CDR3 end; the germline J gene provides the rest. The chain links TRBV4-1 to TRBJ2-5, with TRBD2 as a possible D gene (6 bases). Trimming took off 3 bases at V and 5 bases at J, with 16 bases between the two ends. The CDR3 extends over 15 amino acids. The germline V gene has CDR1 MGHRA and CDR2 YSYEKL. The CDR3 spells CASSHRVAVSETQYF. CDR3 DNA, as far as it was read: TGCGCCAGCAGCCACCGGGTAGCGGTCTCGGAGACC.

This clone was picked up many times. The CDR3 loop is CASSQENYGYTF. CDR3 DNA, as far as it was read: TGTGCCAGTAGCCAGGAAAACTATGGC. The rearrangement uses TRBV19 and TRBJ1-2; D remains ambiguous. The observed sequence ends 3 residues before the CDR3 terminus, with the missing tail filled in from the germline J gene. The ends were cut back, 6 bases at V and 2 bases at J, with 7 bases in the middle. The CDR3 extends over 12 amino acids. Germline V gene sequence: CDR1 LNHDA, CDR2 SQIVND (reference sequence).

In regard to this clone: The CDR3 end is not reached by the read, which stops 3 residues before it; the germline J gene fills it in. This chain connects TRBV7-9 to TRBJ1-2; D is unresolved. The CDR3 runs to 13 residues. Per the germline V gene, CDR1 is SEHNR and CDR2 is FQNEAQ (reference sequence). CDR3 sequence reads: CASSLAPLYDYTF. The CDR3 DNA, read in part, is TGTGCCAGCAGCTTAGCGCCCCTCTACGAC.

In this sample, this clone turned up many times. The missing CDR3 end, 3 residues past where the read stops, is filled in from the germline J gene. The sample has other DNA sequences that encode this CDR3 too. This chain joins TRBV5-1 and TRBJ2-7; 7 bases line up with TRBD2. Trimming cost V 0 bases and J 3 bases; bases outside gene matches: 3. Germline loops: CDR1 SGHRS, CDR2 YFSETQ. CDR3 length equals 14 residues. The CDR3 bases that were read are TGCGCCAGCAGCTTGGGGCTAGCGGACTACGAG. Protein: CASSLGLADYE. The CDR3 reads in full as CASSLGLADYEQYF.

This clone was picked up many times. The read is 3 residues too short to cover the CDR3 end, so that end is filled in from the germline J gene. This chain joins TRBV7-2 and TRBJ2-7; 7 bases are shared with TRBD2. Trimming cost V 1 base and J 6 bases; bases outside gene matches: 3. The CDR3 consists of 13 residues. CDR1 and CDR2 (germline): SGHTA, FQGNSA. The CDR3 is CASSLGGGIEQYF. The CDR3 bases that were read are TGTGCCAGCAGCTTAGGGGGGGGAATCGAG.

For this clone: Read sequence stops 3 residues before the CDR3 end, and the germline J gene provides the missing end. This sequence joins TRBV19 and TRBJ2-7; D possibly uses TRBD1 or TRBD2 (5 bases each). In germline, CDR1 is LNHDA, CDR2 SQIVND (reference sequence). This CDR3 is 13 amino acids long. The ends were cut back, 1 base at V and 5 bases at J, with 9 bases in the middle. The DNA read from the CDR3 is TGTGCCAGTAGTATAGGAGGGGCCCACGAG. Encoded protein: CASSIGGAHE. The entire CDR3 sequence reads CASSIGGAHEQYF.

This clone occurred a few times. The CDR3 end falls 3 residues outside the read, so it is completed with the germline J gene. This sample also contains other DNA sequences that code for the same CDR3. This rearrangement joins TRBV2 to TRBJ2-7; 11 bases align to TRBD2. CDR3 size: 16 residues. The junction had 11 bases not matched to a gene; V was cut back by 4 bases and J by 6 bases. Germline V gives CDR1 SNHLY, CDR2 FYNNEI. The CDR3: CASSVLAGGFAGEQYF. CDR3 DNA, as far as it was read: TGTGCCAGCAGTGTTCTAGCGGGGGGTTTTGCCGGCGAG.

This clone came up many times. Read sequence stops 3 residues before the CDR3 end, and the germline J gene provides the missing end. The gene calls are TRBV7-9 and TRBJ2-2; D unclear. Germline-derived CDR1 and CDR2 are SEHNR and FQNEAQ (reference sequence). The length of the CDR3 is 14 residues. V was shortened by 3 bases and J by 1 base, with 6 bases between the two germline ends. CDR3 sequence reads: CASSFTKNTGELFF. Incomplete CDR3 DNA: TGTGCCAGCAGCTTCACAAAGAACACCGGGGAG.

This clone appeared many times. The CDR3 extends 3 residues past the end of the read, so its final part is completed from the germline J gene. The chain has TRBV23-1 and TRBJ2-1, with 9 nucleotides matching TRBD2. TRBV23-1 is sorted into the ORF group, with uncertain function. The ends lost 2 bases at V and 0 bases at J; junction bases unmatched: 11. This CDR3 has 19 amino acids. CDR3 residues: CASSQGLAGAPFSYNEQFF. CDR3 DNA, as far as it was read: TGCGCCAGCAGTCAAGGTTTAGCGGGAGCCCCGTTCTCCTACAATGAG.

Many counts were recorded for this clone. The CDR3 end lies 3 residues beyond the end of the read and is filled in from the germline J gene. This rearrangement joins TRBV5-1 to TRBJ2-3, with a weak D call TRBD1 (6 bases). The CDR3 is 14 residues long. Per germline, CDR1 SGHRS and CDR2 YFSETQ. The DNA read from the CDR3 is TGCGCCAGCAGCTTGGCAGGGGATAGTGAGACG. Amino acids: CASSLAGDSET. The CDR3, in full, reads CASSLAGDSETQYF.

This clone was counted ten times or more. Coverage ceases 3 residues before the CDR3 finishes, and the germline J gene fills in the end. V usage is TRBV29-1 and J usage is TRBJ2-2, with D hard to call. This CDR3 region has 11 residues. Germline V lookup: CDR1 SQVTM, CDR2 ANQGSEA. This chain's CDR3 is CSHSLGEKLFF. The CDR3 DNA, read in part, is TGCAGCCATAGCCTTGGTGAAAAG.

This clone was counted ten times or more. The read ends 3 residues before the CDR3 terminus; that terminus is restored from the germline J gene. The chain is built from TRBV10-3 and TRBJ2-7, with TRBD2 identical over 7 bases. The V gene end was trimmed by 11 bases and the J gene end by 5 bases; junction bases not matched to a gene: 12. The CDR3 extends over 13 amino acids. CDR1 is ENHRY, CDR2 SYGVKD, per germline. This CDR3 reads CASNTAGENEQYF. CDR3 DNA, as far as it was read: TGTGCCTCCAACACGGCGGGGGAGAACGAG.

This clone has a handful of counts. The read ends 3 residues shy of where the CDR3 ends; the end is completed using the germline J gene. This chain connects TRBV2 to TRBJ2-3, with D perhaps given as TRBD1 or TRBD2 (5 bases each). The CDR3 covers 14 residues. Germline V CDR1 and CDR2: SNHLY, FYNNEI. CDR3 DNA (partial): TGTGCCAGCAGTGCTATGAGGGGCCAAGAGACG. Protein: CASSAMRGQET. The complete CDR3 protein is CASSAMRGQETQYF.

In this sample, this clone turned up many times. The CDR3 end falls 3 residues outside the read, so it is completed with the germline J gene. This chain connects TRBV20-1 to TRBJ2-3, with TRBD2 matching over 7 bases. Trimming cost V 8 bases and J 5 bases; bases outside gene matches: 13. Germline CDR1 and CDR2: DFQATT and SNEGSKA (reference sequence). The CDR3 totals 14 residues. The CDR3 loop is CSSLKRGEGDTQYF. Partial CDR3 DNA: TGCAGTTCCCTAAAGCGGGGAGAGGGAGATACG.

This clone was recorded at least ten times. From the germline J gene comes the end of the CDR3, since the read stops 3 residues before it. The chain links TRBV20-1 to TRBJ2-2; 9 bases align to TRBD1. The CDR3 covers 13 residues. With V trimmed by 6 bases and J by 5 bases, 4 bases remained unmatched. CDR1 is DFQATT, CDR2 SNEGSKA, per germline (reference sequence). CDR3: CSAGQGSTGELFF. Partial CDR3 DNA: TGCAGTGCGGGACAGGGTTCAACCGGGGAG.